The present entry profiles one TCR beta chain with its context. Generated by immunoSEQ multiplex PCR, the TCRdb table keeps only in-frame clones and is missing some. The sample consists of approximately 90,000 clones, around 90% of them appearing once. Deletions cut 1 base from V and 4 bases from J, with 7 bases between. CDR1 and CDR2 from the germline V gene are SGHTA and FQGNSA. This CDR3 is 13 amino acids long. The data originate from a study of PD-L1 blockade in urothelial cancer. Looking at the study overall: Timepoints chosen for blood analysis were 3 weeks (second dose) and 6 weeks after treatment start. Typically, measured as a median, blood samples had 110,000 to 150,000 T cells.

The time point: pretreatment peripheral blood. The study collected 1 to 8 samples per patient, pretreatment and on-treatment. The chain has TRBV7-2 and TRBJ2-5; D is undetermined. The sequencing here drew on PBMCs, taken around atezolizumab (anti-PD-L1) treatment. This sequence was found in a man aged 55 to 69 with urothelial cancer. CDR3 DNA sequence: TGTGCCAGCAGCTTAGGACAACGAGAGACCCAGTACTTC. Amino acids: CASSLGQRETQYF.